This T cell receptor beta chain was found in a study of patients and donors after allogeneic stem cell transplantation. Germline CDR1 reads SNHLY; CDR2 reads FYNNEI. This CDR3 has 19 amino acids. J gave up 3 bases and V 4 bases, and 12 bases lay outside the gene matches. TCRdb redid the calling of the RT-PCR reads with MiXCR, one entry per CDR3 protein. The table records 70,000 to 95,000 distinct CDR3 sequences, approximately 5.2% of them present only once. The V gene is TRBV2, the J gene TRBJ2-7; 16 positions match TRBD2. The specimen sequenced was blood, either unsorted or a sorted T cell fraction (not recorded which). This clonotype originated in a human donor who was either an allogeneic HSCT recipient or a stem cell or donor lymphocyte infusion donor (not recorded which). It is not recorded whose cells these are; they may come from a transplant donor. This CDR3 is CASSVPPGTSGGAGYEQYF. CDR3 sequence (DNA): TGTGCCAGCAGTGTACCGCCCGGGACTAGCGGGGGGGCCGGCTACGAGCAGTACTTC. Together with reference TRBV2 and TRBJ2-7, the CDR3 gives the full variable domain: EPEVTQTPSHQVTQMGQEVILRCVPISNHLYFYWYRQILGQKVEFLVSFYNNEISEKSEIFDDQFSVERPDGSNFTLKIRSTKLEDSAMYFCASSVPPGTSGGAGYEQYFGPGTRLTVT.